The rows below give T cell receptor beta chains drawn from one sample of a study of control samples from healthy donors and cancer patients. Generated by immunoSEQ multiplex PCR, the TCRdb table keeps only in-frame clones and is missing some. The sample shows 170,000 or so clones, roughly 91% of them seen only once. The specimen sequenced was blood. The origin of the receptors is a man aged 18 to 29 in good health. CDR3s include the opening cysteine and the closing phenylalanine or tryptophan. Fields, in order: CDR3 protein, CDR3 DNA, D gene, CDR3 length, V gene, clone size, J gene. D genes are given only for firm matches. Size tells how often a clone was seen (once, few, many) or the class of an expanded clone, and some rows leave it out.

cdr3_aa: CATRSGPLSNQPQHF; cdr3_nt: TGTGCCACCCGGTCCGGGCCACTTAGCAATCAGCCCCAGCATTTT; d_call: .; cdr3_length: 15; v_call: TRBV28; clone_size: .; j_call: TRBJ1-5
cdr3_aa: CASSENGGSQETQYF; cdr3_nt: TGTGCCAGCTCAGAAAACGGGGGCTCACAAGAGACCCAGTACTTC; d_call: .; cdr3_length: 15; v_call: TRBV18; clone_size: .; j_call: TRBJ2-5
cdr3_aa: CASSSTATRYTGELFF; cdr3_nt: TGTGCCAGCAGTTCGACAGCCACCCGGTACACCGGGGAGCTGTTTTTT; d_call: .; cdr3_length: 16; v_call: TRBV28; clone_size: .; j_call: TRBJ2-2
cdr3_aa: CASSARVTGANVLTF; cdr3_nt: TGTGCCAGCAGCGCGAGGGTGACAGGGGCCAACGTCCTGACTTTC; d_call: .; cdr3_length: 15; v_call: TRBV11-1; clone_size: .; j_call: TRBJ2-6
cdr3_aa: CATSDSFSFPGGHSYNEQFF; cdr3_nt: TGTGCCACCAGTGATTCTTTCTCTTTTCCGGGGGGCCACTCCTACAATGAGCAGTTCTTC; d_call: .; cdr3_length: 20; v_call: TRBV24-1; clone_size: .; j_call: TRBJ2-1
cdr3_aa: CAWSSTSGGGAQYF; cdr3_nt: TGTGCCTGGAGTTCTACTAGCGGGGGTGGGGCCCAGTACTTC; d_call: TRBD2; cdr3_length: 14; v_call: TRBV30; clone_size: .; j_call: TRBJ2-5
cdr3_aa: CASSRLGADNQPQHF; cdr3_nt: TGTGCCAGCAGCCGCCTAGGGGCCGACAATCAGCCCCAGCATTTT; d_call: .; cdr3_length: 15; v_call: TRBV4-2; clone_size: .; j_call: TRBJ1-5
cdr3_aa: CARSCGCPSGSNQPQHF; cdr3_nt: TGTGCCAGAAGCTGCGGTTGCCCGAGCGGGAGCAATCAGCCCCAGCATTTT; d_call: .; cdr3_length: 17; v_call: TRBV5-3; clone_size: .; j_call: TRBJ1-5
cdr3_aa: CASQGPRGYGYTF; cdr3_nt: TGTGCCAGTCAGGGGCCCCGGGGCTATGGCTACACCTTC; d_call: .; cdr3_length: 13; v_call: TRBV3-1/TRBV3-2; clone_size: .; j_call: TRBJ1-2
cdr3_aa: CANHYRGLAKNIQYF; cdr3_nt: TGCGCCAACCACTACAGGGGGCTAGCCAAAAACATTCAGTACTTC; d_call: TRBD1; cdr3_length: 15; v_call: TRBV10-1; clone_size: .; j_call: TRBJ2-4
cdr3_aa: CASRVTGKGNTIYF; cdr3_nt: TGTGCCAGCAGAGTAACAGGGAAAGGAAACACCATATATTTT; d_call: .; cdr3_length: 14; v_call: TRBV7-8; clone_size: .; j_call: TRBJ1-3
cdr3_aa: CSADRDSGGNTEAFF; cdr3_nt: TGCAGCGCAGATAGGGACTCGGGAGGGAACACTGAAGCTTTCTTT; d_call: .; cdr3_length: 15; v_call: TRBV29-1; clone_size: .; j_call: TRBJ1-1
cdr3_aa: CASSDSPDRGLSGAFF; cdr3_nt: TGTGCCAGCAGTGACTCCCCGGACAGGGGGCTTTCAGGAGCTTTCTTT; d_call: TRBD1; cdr3_length: 16; v_call: TRBV6-4; clone_size: .; j_call: TRBJ1-1
cdr3_aa: CASSLRTGQGPYEQYF; cdr3_nt: TGCGCCAGCAGCTTGCGTACGGGACAGGGGCCCTACGAGCAGTACTTC; d_call: TRBD1; cdr3_length: 16; v_call: TRBV5-1; clone_size: .; j_call: TRBJ2-7
cdr3_aa: CASSGLNDAEAFF; cdr3_nt: TGTGCCAGCAGCGGACTTAACGACGCTGAAGCTTTCTTT; d_call: .; cdr3_length: 13; v_call: TRBV14; clone_size: .; j_call: TRBJ1-1
cdr3_aa: CASSPLGVRGAAGELFF; cdr3_nt: TGTGCCAGCAGCCCGTTGGGTGTTCGGGGGGCGGCCGGGGAGCTGTTTTTT; d_call: .; cdr3_length: 17; v_call: TRBV7-8; clone_size: .; j_call: TRBJ2-2
cdr3_aa: CASRAQAGRF; cdr3_nt: TGTGCCAGCAGGGCTCAGGCAGGGCGTTTT; d_call: .; cdr3_length: 10; v_call: TRBV28; clone_size: .; j_call: TRBJ1-3
cdr3_aa: CASSFSTRNEQYF; cdr3_nt: TGTGCCAGCAGTTTTTCAACGAGGAACGAGCAGTACTTC; d_call: .; cdr3_length: 13; v_call: TRBV28; clone_size: .; j_call: TRBJ2-7
cdr3_aa: CASGLGQHTRETQYF; cdr3_nt: TGTGCCAGCGGACTAGGACAGCACACAAGGGAGACCCAGTACTTC; d_call: .; cdr3_length: 15; v_call: TRBV6-4; clone_size: .; j_call: TRBJ2-5
cdr3_aa: CAISEWTSGYYEQYF; cdr3_nt: TGTGCCATCAGTGAATGGACTAGCGGATACTACGAGCAGTACTTC; d_call: TRBD2; cdr3_length: 15; v_call: TRBV10-3; clone_size: .; j_call: TRBJ2-7
cdr3_aa: CASSVVGSSYNEQFF; cdr3_nt: TGTGCCAGCAGCGTAGTAGGTAGCTCCTACAATGAGCAGTTCTTC; d_call: .; cdr3_length: 15; v_call: TRBV9; clone_size: once; j_call: TRBJ2-1
cdr3_aa: CASSLPGQGTGELFF; cdr3_nt: TGTGCCAGCAGCCTACCGGGACAGGGAACCGGGGAGCTGTTTTTT; d_call: TRBD1; cdr3_length: 15; v_call: TRBV14; clone_size: .; j_call: TRBJ2-2
cdr3_aa: CASTPTESYGYTF; cdr3_nt: TGTGCCAGCACCCCGACAGAGTCCTATGGCTACACCTTC; d_call: .; cdr3_length: 13; v_call: TRBV6-5; clone_size: .; j_call: TRBJ1-2
cdr3_aa: CASSPVDNSPLHF; cdr3_nt: TGTGCCAGCTCACCTGTAGATAATTCACCCCTCCACTTT; d_call: .; cdr3_length: 13; v_call: TRBV18; clone_size: .; j_call: TRBJ1-6
cdr3_aa: CASSSLGGFQPQHF; cdr3_nt: TGTGCCAGCAGCTCACTCGGGGGGTTTCAGCCCCAGCATTTT; d_call: .; cdr3_length: 14; v_call: TRBV5-8; clone_size: .; j_call: TRBJ1-5
cdr3_aa: CAWSPFNNEQFF; cdr3_nt: TGTGCCTGGAGCCCCTTTAACAATGAGCAGTTCTTC; d_call: .; cdr3_length: 12; v_call: TRBV30; clone_size: .; j_call: TRBJ2-1
cdr3_aa: CASSALAGGSNEQFF; cdr3_nt: TGTGCCAGCAGCGCACTAGCGGGGGGCTCGAATGAGCAGTTCTTC; d_call: TRBD2; cdr3_length: 15; v_call: TRBV2; clone_size: .; j_call: TRBJ2-1
cdr3_aa: CASSPETSGFYEQYF; cdr3_nt: TGCGCCAGCAGCCCGGAGACTAGCGGGTTCTACGAGCAGTACTTC; d_call: TRBD2; cdr3_length: 15; v_call: TRBV4-1; clone_size: once; j_call: TRBJ2-7
cdr3_aa: CASSFGLPQHF; cdr3_nt: TGTGCCAGCAGTTTCGGTCTGCCCCAGCATTTT; d_call: .; cdr3_length: 11; v_call: TRBV28; clone_size: few; j_call: TRBJ1-5
cdr3_aa: CASSQVAGGEDEQYF; cdr3_nt: TGTGCCAGCAGCCAAGTGGCGGGAGGGGAGGACGAGCAGTACTTC; d_call: TRBD2; cdr3_length: 15; v_call: TRBV4-2; clone_size: .; j_call: TRBJ2-7
cdr3_aa: CASSRAAQDYGYTF; cdr3_nt: TGTGCCAGCAGCCGGGCGGCGCAGGACTATGGCTACACCTTC; d_call: .; cdr3_length: 14; v_call: TRBV3-1/TRBV3-2; clone_size: .; j_call: TRBJ1-2
cdr3_aa: CASSEAGGSGNTIYF; cdr3_nt: TGTGCCAGCAGTGAAGCGGGGGGCTCTGGAAACACCATATATTTT; d_call: .; cdr3_length: 15; v_call: TRBV2; clone_size: .; j_call: TRBJ1-3
cdr3_aa: CASRDRTYEQYF; cdr3_nt: TGCGCCAGCCGGGACCGAACTTACGAGCAGTACTTC; d_call: .; cdr3_length: 12; v_call: TRBV10-2; clone_size: .; j_call: TRBJ2-7
cdr3_aa: CASSLALLAGGRGETQYF; cdr3_nt: TGTGCCAGCAGCTTGGCCCTACTAGCGGGGGGCCGTGGAGAGACCCAGTACTTC; d_call: TRBD2; cdr3_length: 18; v_call: TRBV7-8; clone_size: once; j_call: TRBJ2-5
cdr3_aa: CSVRSGVEAFF; cdr3_nt: TGCAGCGTTCGATCTGGGGTTGAAGCTTTCTTT; d_call: .; cdr3_length: 11; v_call: TRBV29-1; clone_size: .; j_call: TRBJ1-1
cdr3_aa: CASSPLTGGSGANVLTF; cdr3_nt: TGTGCCAGCAGCCCCTTGACAGGGGGCTCTGGGGCCAACGTCCTGACTTTC; d_call: TRBD1; cdr3_length: 17; v_call: TRBV11-2; clone_size: .; j_call: TRBJ2-6
cdr3_aa: CAWSGLAAPGANVLTF; cdr3_nt: TGTGCCTGGAGTGGACTAGCGGCACCTGGGGCCAACGTCCTGACTTTC; d_call: TRBD2; cdr3_length: 16; v_call: TRBV30; clone_size: .; j_call: TRBJ2-6
cdr3_aa: CASSAGGNTIYF; cdr3_nt: TGTGCCAGCAGCGCAGGCGGAAACACCATATATTTT; d_call: .; cdr3_length: 12; v_call: TRBV7-9; clone_size: .; j_call: TRBJ1-3
cdr3_aa: CASRSQGLLIDTQYF; cdr3_nt: TGTGCCAGTAGGTCTCAGGGGCTGCTTATTGATACGCAGTATTTT; d_call: .; cdr3_length: 15; v_call: TRBV19; clone_size: .; j_call: TRBJ2-3
cdr3_aa: CASSGGEVFDGYTF; cdr3_nt: TGCGCCAGCAGCGGCGGCGAAGTGTTCGATGGCTACACCTTC; d_call: .; cdr3_length: 14; v_call: TRBV5-1; clone_size: .; j_call: TRBJ1-2
cdr3_aa: CASSPGPAVEPQHF; cdr3_nt: TGTGCCAGCAGCCCTGGGCCGGCCGTGGAGCCCCAGCATTTT; d_call: .; cdr3_length: 14; v_call: TRBV5-6; clone_size: few; j_call: TRBJ1-5
cdr3_aa: CASSRGLAVYQETQYF; cdr3_nt: TGTGCCAGCAGTCGTGGACTAGCGGTGTACCAAGAGACCCAGTACTTC; d_call: TRBD2; cdr3_length: 16; v_call: TRBV9; clone_size: .; j_call: TRBJ2-5
cdr3_aa: CASSAGGGKLNEQFF; cdr3_nt: TGTGCCAGCAGCGCTGGCGGGGGGAAACTTAATGAGCAGTTCTTC; d_call: TRBD2; cdr3_length: 15; v_call: TRBV7-3; clone_size: .; j_call: TRBJ2-1
cdr3_aa: CASSADRGSTEAFF; cdr3_nt: TGTGCCAGCTCCGCCGACAGGGGGTCGACTGAAGCTTTCTTT; d_call: TRBD1; cdr3_length: 14; v_call: TRBV18; clone_size: .; j_call: TRBJ1-1
cdr3_aa: CASSQGPYNSPLHF; cdr3_nt: TGTGCCAGCAGCCAAGGTCCTTATAATTCACCCCTCCACTTT; d_call: .; cdr3_length: 14; v_call: TRBV3-1/TRBV3-2; clone_size: .; j_call: TRBJ1-6
cdr3_aa: CASSLGTLGANVLTF; cdr3_nt: TGCGCCAGCAGCTTGGGTACGCTTGGGGCCAACGTCCTGACTTTC; d_call: .; cdr3_length: 15; v_call: TRBV5-1; clone_size: .; j_call: TRBJ2-6
cdr3_aa: CASSPGTFEAFF; cdr3_nt: TGTGCCAGTAGCCCCGGGACATTTGAAGCTTTCTTT; d_call: .; cdr3_length: 12; v_call: TRBV19; clone_size: .; j_call: TRBJ1-1